One T cell receptor (beta chain) is described in this entry. The target antigen is unknown. The sample comes from a study of cytomegalovirus exposure and HLA in healthy donors. Researchers ran the PCR with 60 Vbeta and 13 Jbeta primers. Libraries were prepared by immunoSEQ multiplex PCR; TCRdb keeps only in-frame clonotypes and omits some of them. The repertoire has roughly 150,000 clones, more than 65% of them found once; the top ten carry approximately 6.1%. Healthy individuals who donated bone marrow served as the donors. General observations from the study: According to the study, 150 to 200 TCR beta chains were cytomegalovirus-associated.

The receptor was derived from a man aged 25 to 40 in good health and CMV-seropositive. The specimen was PBMCs.

The CDR3 loop reads CASSSLLGNTIYF. The CDR3 nucleotides are TGTGCCAGCAGCTCGTTACTCGGAAACACCATATATTTT. The chain uses TRBV5-6 and TRBJ1-3, with D unclear. V was pared by 3 bases and J by 4 bases, with 8 bases between. This CDR3 is 13 amino acids long. The germline CDR1 and CDR2 sequences are SGHDT and YYEEEE.